Listed below are T cell receptor beta chains from one sample, sequenced in a study of identical twins. From the 5' RACE reads, TCRdb called clonotypes with MiXCR, one entry per CDR3 protein. This sample carries 200,000 to 250,000 distinct CDR3 sequences, about 7% of them seen once, and the ten largest clones take 3.5% to 4%. These records were also assigned to another study, of yellow fever vaccine responses in identical twins.

Material: memory (CD45RO+) T cells sorted from blood. Receptors were obtained from a young woman in good health. Both conserved end residues are part of each CDR3. The D gene is left open where the match is weak. For some rows the clone size is stated as once, few or many, or as a class when expanded; others skip it.

J	length	size	D	V	DNA	CDR3
TRBJ2-5	15	NA	TRBD1	TRBV4-2	TGTGCCAGCAGCCAAGACCCGACAGGGGTAGAGACCCAGTACTTC	CASSQDPTGVETQYF
TRBJ2-5	14	few	NA	TRBV7-8	TGTGCCAGCAGCTTCTCCGGGGAGCAAGAGACCCAGTACTTC	CASSFSGEQETQYF
TRBJ2-7	15	many	NA	TRBV20-1	TGCAGTGCTAGCCCTGGGACTTCTGACACCTACGAGCAGTACTTC	CSASPGTSDTYEQYF
TRBJ2-1	13	few	TRBD1	TRBV18	TGTGCCAGCTCACCTGGGACAGGGTTCGAGCAGTTCTTC	CASSPGTGFEQFF
TRBJ2-1	14	few	NA	TRBV7-6	TGTGCCAGCAGCCGAGGACAGAAGAACAATGAGCAGTTCTTC	CASSRGQKNNEQFF
TRBJ2-2	15	few	TRBD2	TRBV5-1	TGCGCCAGCAGCCCAGGACTAGCTGTATTCGGGGAGCTGTTTTTT	CASSPGLAVFGELFF
TRBJ2-6	18	few	NA	TRBV27	TGTGCCAGCAGTTTATCGGGGGGGGCAGATTCTGGGGCCAACGTCCTGACTTTC	CASSLSGGADSGANVLTF
TRBJ2-3	14	NA	NA	TRBV9	TGTGCCAGCAGCGCAGGACAGCGGACAGATACGCAGTATTTT	CASSAGQRTDTQYF
TRBJ1-2	12	NA	NA	TRBV7-9	TGTGCCAGCTGGGCCCCCTACTATGGCTACACCTTC	CASWAPYYGYTF
TRBJ1-6	14	few	NA	TRBV9	TGTGCCAGCACCCCGGACGTAGACAATTCACCCCTCCACTTT	CASTPDVDNSPLHF
TRBJ1-4	15	few	NA	TRBV14	TGTGCCAGCAGCGAAGGGAATGGGCCTAATGAAAAACTGTTTTTT	CASSEGNGPNEKLFF
TRBJ1-2	14	few	TRBD1	TRBV5-6	TGTGCCAGCAGCAGGGACCAGGGGGTCTATGGCTACACCTTC	CASSRDQGVYGYTF
TRBJ2-2	12	many	NA	TRBV20-1	TGCAGTGCTAGCGGGGGGCGCGTCGGGCTGTTTTTT	CSASGGRVGLFF
TRBJ2-1	13	few	NA	TRBV12-3/TRBV12-4	TGTGCCAGCACTAACGCCAATTGGAATGAGCAGTTCTTC	CASTNANWNEQFF
TRBJ1-2	13	NA	NA	TRBV18	TGTGCCAGCTCCCCCGGAGGGATGGGGGGCTACACCTTC	CASSPGGMGGYTF
TRBJ2-1	15	NA	NA	TRBV6-1	TGTGCCAGCAGTGAAGCACAGGAAGGCCCCTGGGAGCAGTTCTTC	CASSEAQEGPWEQFF
TRBJ2-7	14	many	TRBD1	TRBV12-3/TRBV12-4	TGTGCCAGCAGTTTAGCAGGGACAGGCTACGAGCAGTACTTC	CASSLAGTGYEQYF
TRBJ1-1	15	NA	NA	TRBV7-3	TGTGCCAGCAGCCCTAGTGGGGTTAGGAGCACTGAAGCTTTCTTT	CASSPSGVRSTEAFF
TRBJ2-2	16	many	TRBD2	TRBV5-6	TGTGCCAGCAGCAAGTGGACTAGCGGTTACACCGGGGAGCTGTTTTTT	CASSKWTSGYTGELFF
TRBJ2-5	17	many	TRBD2	TRBV27	TGTGCCAGCAGCAAAAAGAGGTCTAGCGGGAGCCAAGAGACCCAGTACTTC	CASSKKRSSGSQETQYF
TRBJ1-3	14	many	NA	TRBV4-1	TGCGCCAGCAGCCAAGACAGGGAGGGAAACACCATATATTTT	CASSQDREGNTIYF
TRBJ2-2	18	NA	TRBD2	TRBV12-3/TRBV12-4	TGTGCCAGCAGTCCCACCCGGACTAGCGGGGGGTTCACCGGGGAGCTGTTTTTT	CASSPTRTSGGFTGELFF
TRBJ2-1	16	few	TRBD2	TRBV7-6	TGTGCCAGCAGCCGGCCTTTGCGGGAGGCCTACAATGAGCAGTTCTTC	CASSRPLREAYNEQFF
TRBJ2-2	15	many	TRBD1	TRBV3-1	TGTGCCAGCAGCCCGGGACAGGGGAACACCGGGGAGCTGTTTTTT	CASSPGQGNTGELFF
TRBJ2-1	15	NA	TRBD2	TRBV20-1	TGCAGTGCTAGCCCTACGACTAGCGGATACAATGAGCAGTTCTTC	CSASPTTSGYNEQFF
TRBJ2-3	16	NA	TRBD2	TRBV7-9	TGTGCCAGCAGCATGGGACCCGGGGGGAGCACAGATACGCAGTATTTT	CASSMGPGGSTDTQYF
TRBJ2-3	15	many	NA	TRBV28	TGTGCCAGCAGTACAGGAAGCGGAGGCACAGATACGCAGTATTTT	CASSTGSGGTDTQYF
TRBJ1-2	16	few	TRBD1	TRBV4-1	TGCGCCAGCAGTCCCACCACCCGACAGGGTGTCTATGGCTACACCTTC	CASSPTTRQGVYGYTF
TRBJ2-1	15	NA	TRBD1	TRBV12-3/TRBV12-4	TGTGCCAGCACCCCAAGGGGGCCTGCCTACAATGAGCAGTTCTTC	CASTPRGPAYNEQFF
TRBJ2-5	15	many	TRBD2	TRBV11-2	TGTGCCAGCAATAAACGGACTAGCGGGGAGGTGACCCAGTACTTC	CASNKRTSGEVTQYF
TRBJ2-3	17	many	TRBD2	TRBV7-8	TGTGCCAGCAGCTTAGGTCCTAGCGGGATCACCACAGATACGCAGTATTTT	CASSLGPSGITTDTQYF
TRBJ1-4	15	few	NA	TRBV5-1	TGCGCCAGCAGCCGCGGTTCTCAGGGATGGGAAAAACTGTTTTTT	CASSRGSQGWEKLFF
TRBJ1-5	15	NA	TRBD1	TRBV11-3	TGTGCCAGCAGCCCGAGGGGACAGGAGGTTCAGCCCCAGCATTTT	CASSPRGQEVQPQHF